This entry describes one T cell receptor (beta chain). Germline V CDR1 and CDR2: MNHNS, SASEGT. The CDR3 spans 13 residues. V was cut by 6 bases and J by 6 bases, with 14 bases left in between. This record comes from a study of CD8+CD57+ T cells in acquired aplastic anemia. In the study overall: Recorded DNA amounts for sorted CD4+ and CD8+ cells had an average of 3.2 ug. Healthy donor CD4+ cell samples had a mean of around 10 million reads.

Researchers used genomic DNA as the template to profile TCR beta VDJ and CDR3. TCRdb re-called the reads through MiXCR, storing one row per CDR3 protein. The sample gives roughly 180,000 distinct CDR3 sequences, just over 45% of which show up once; approximately 3% is in the top ten. Sample: sorted CD4+, CD8+, or CD8+CD57+ T cells (not recorded which) from PBMCs. The receptor comes from a human donor in good health. V gene TRBV6-1 combines with J gene TRBJ1-1; D may be TRBD1 (6 bases). CDR3 region: CASREQGGPEAFF. DNA of the CDR3: TGTGCCAGCAGGGAACAGGGAGGTCCTGAAGCTTTCTTT.